The 5 T cell receptor beta chains presented below share a single source sample, sequenced in a study of CD8+ T cells in alopecia areata. Extracted RNA was reverse transcribed into cDNA, the sequencing template. Repertoires were generated with immunoSEQ multiplex PCR, while TCRdb's copy carries only in-frame clones and drops some. The table has approximately 180,000 clones, 50% to 75% seen once. The treatment here: oral pan-JAK inhibitor, 5-10 mg twice daily. Source: CD4+ T cells sorted from blood, taken at week 56, from a patient treated with tofacitinib. Receptors were obtained from a human donor with alopecia areata.

This clone was seen a handful of times. J is TRBJ1-4 and V is TRBV5-1; D perhaps matches TRBD1 (5 bases). V was pared by 0 bases and J by 10 bases, with 13 bases between. This CDR3 has 14 amino acids. Germline V CDR1 and CDR2: SGHRS, YFSETQ. This CDR3 is CASSLERDAGKLFF. CDR3 in DNA: TGCGCCAGCAGCTTGGAGCGGGACGCGGGAAAACTGTTTTTT.

The genes are TRBV6-5 and TRBJ2-3, with no clear D. Germline V gene data show CDR1 as MNHEY and CDR2 as SVGAGI. The V end was cut by 2 bases, the J end by 2 bases, with 8 bases between. CDR3 size: 14 residues. The CDR3 nucleotides read TGTGCCAGCAGTTACAGTCTCTACACAGATACGCAGTATTTT. Protein sequence: CASSYSLYTDTQYF.

This sequence joins TRBV25-1 and TRBJ2-7; D gene ambiguous. CDR3 length equals 11 residues. V was clipped by 4 bases and J by 3 bases, with 4 bases between them. The germline V gene has CDR1 MGHDK and CDR2 SYGVNS. The CDR3 region is CASSAGYEQYF. The CDR3 region has the DNA TGTGCCAGCAGTGCTGGCTACGAGCAGTACTTC.

The V call is TRBV12-5, the J call TRBJ1-5; no reliable D call. The germline gives CDR1 LGHNT, CDR2 FRNRAP. Trimming shortened V by 6 bases and J by 3 bases, and 18 bases separated the two germline ends. CDR3 length equals 16 residues. Written as DNA, the CDR3 is TGTGCTAGTGGCCCTCCCCTGCACAGAGTCAATCAGCCCCAGCATTTT. Translation gives CASGPPLHRVNQPQHF.

The genes are TRBV7-2 and TRBJ2-5; perhaps TRBD2 as D (7 bases). The V end lost 5 bases, the J end lost 5 bases, and 12 bases lay between the germline ends. The germline CDR1 and CDR2 sequences are SGHTA and FQGNSA. CDR3 size: 13 residues. DNA of the CDR3: TGTGCCAGCAGCCGGACTAGGGGGGAGACCCAGTACTTC. Amino acid sequence: CASSRTRGETQYF. The whole variable domain, filled in from reference TRBV7-2 and TRBJ2-5, reads GAGVSQSPSNKVTEKGKDVELRCDPISGHTALYWYRQSLGQGLEFLIYFQGNSAPDKSGLPSDRFSAERTGGSVSTLTIQRTQQEDSAVYLCASSRTRGETQYFGPGTRLLVL.